The 28 T cell receptor beta chains in this list originate from one sample, sequenced in a study of cytomegalovirus exposure and HLA in healthy donors. The PCR was carried out with 60 Vbeta primers and 13 Jbeta primers. TCRdb keeps only in-frame clones here, not all; method: immunoSEQ multiplex PCR. Of about 160,000 clones listed, roughly 80% are singletons. Sequenced sample: PBMCs. Receptors were obtained from a female donor in good health and CMV-seronegative.

In this sample, this clone turned up a few times. The rearrangement links TRBV19 to TRBJ2-7, with 8 bases lining up with TRBD1. The CDR3 covers 14 residues. V lost 7 bases, J lost 7 bases, and 12 bases stayed unmatched. Germline assignment: CDR1 LNHDA and CDR2 SQIVND (reference sequence). The CDR3 region has the DNA TGTGCCAGTACCTTCGGGCAGGGGGCCAGTGAGCAGTACTTC. Amino acids: CASTFGQGASEQYF.

The chain employs TRBV11-3 and TRBJ2-4; 9 bases fit TRBD1. V lost 5 bases and J lost 1; bases outside the gene matches: 6. Germline V gene sequence: CDR1 SGHNT, CDR2 YENEEA. The CDR3 totals 16 residues. The CDR3: CASSTRDRVAKNIQYF. The CDR3 DNA is TGTGCCAGCAGCACTCGGGACAGGGTGGCCAAAAACATTCAGTACTTC.

The CDR3 spells CASSLDRGEQYF. In DNA form, the CDR3 reads TGTGCCAGCAGCTTAGACCGGGGCGAGCAGTACTTC. J is TRBJ2-7 and V is TRBV11-2; perhaps TRBD2 as D (5 bases). CDR3 length: 12 amino acids. CDR1 is SGHAT, CDR2 FQNNGV, per germline. V lost 0 bases, J lost 6 bases, and 6 bases lay in between.

V usage is TRBV19 and J usage is TRBJ2-7; D possibly corresponds to TRBD1 (6 bases). Germline V gene lookup returns CDR1 LNHDA and CDR2 SQIVND (reference sequence). The CDR3 runs to 13 residues. Trimming removed 9 bases from V and 3 bases from J, with 15 bases in between. The CDR3 DNA sequence: TGTGCCAGCCTGGGAACAGGGAGCTACGAGCAGTACTTC. Amino acids: CASLGTGSYEQYF.

This sequence joins TRBV28 and TRBJ2-7, with 10 positions matching TRBD1. CDR3 length equals 14 residues. The V and J ends lost 7 bases and 2 bases, in that order; junction bases with no gene match: 5. Germline CDR1 and CDR2: MDHEN and SYDVKM. The CDR3 nucleotides read TGTGCCAGCACCTGGGACAGGGGTGCCTACGAGCAGTACTTC. Its translation is CASTWDRGAYEQYF.

The chain couples TRBV27 to TRBJ1-2; weak D call: TRBD1 (5 bases). V shed 6 bases and J shed 6 bases, with 14 bases lying between them. The length of the CDR3 is 13 residues. The germline V gene encodes CDR1 MNHEY and CDR2 SMNVEV (reference sequence). This chain's CDR3 is CASSPTGGDGYTF. The CDR3 DNA follows: TGTGCCAGCAGCCCGACGGGGGGAGATGGCTACACCTTC.

This clone was counted a few times. The CDR3 loop reads CASNAEGYYEQYF. In DNA form, the CDR3 reads TGTGCCAGCAATGCTGAGGGCTACTACGAGCAGTACTTC. The rearrangement uses TRBV6-4 and TRBJ2-7; possibly TRBD2 for D (5 bases). V lost 7 bases, J lost 3 bases, and 13 bases lay in between. Germline V gives CDR1 MRHNA, CDR2 SNTAGT. This CDR3 has 13 residues.

This chain joins TRBV6-5 and TRBJ2-1; the match to TRBD1 covers 7 bases. This CDR3 has 15 amino acids. Germline CDR1 is MNHEY and CDR2 is SVGAGI. Trimming cost V 5 bases and J 4 bases; bases outside gene matches: 8. CDR3 nucleotides: TGTGCCAGCAGTGCAGGGGACAGTGGATACAATGAGCAGTTCTTC. Translated: CASSAGDSGYNEQFF.

This chain joins TRBV6-1 and TRBJ2-7; TRBD2 might be the D (5 bases). This CDR3 comprises 15 residues. CDR1 and CDR2 (germline): MNHNS, SASEGT. Trimming pared 3 bases from V and 0 bases from J, leaving 12 bases between. In DNA form, the CDR3 reads TGTGCCAGCAGTGATAGCAGGAGGCCCTCCTACGAGCAGTACTTC. The encoded protein is CASSDSRRPSYEQYF.

The V gene is TRBV7-6, the J gene TRBJ1-2, with a weak D call TRBD1 (6 bases). Trimming shortened V by 5 bases and J by 7 bases, and 11 bases separated the two germline ends. The CDR3 totals 12 residues. CDR1 is SGHVS, CDR2 FNYEAQ, per germline. The CDR3 protein is CASSGTRGGYTF. DNA for the CDR3: TGTGCCAGCAGCGGAACCAGGGGTGGCTACACCTTC. Using reference TRBV7-6 and TRBJ1-2 for the parts outside the CDR3, the full variable domain is GAGVSQSPRYKVTKRGQDVALRCDPISGHVSLYWYRQALGQGPEFLTYFNYEAQQDKSGLPNDRFSAERPEGSISTLTIQRTEQRDSAMYRCASSGTRGGYTFGSGTRLTVV.

The V gene is TRBV2, the J gene TRBJ1-2; D is unresolved. V lost 6 bases and J lost 0, with 14 bases in between. This CDR3 has 15 residues. CDR1 and CDR2 from the germline V gene are SNHLY and FYNNEI. In nucleotides, the CDR3 is TGTGCCAGCAGAAGAACAGCTCTATCTAACTATGGCTACACCTTC. Translated, it gives CASRRTALSNYGYTF.

The V gene is TRBV19, the J gene TRBJ1-4; D unresolved. V lost 5 bases to trimming and J lost 8 bases, with 12 bases between them. Germline CDR1 is LNHDA and CDR2 is SQIVND (reference sequence). This CDR3 comprises 13 residues. CDR3 in DNA: TGTGCCAGTAGTGCCATAACGGGAGAAAAACTGTTTTTT. This encodes CASSAITGEKLFF.

The chain employs TRBV9 and TRBJ2-2; 15 bases map to TRBD2. This CDR3 spans 18 amino acids. Germline V lookup: CDR1 SGDLS, CDR2 YYNGEE. J gave up 8 bases and V 0 bases, and 8 bases lay outside the gene matches. CDR3 nucleotides: TGTGCCAGCAGCGTAGCTCTGGGACTAGCGGGAGGTCTGGGGGAGCTGTTTTTT. Residues: CASSVALGLAGGLGELFF.

This chain connects TRBV29-1 to TRBJ2-7, with 8 bases fitting TRBD1. V lost 4 bases and J lost 5; bases outside the gene matches: 4. The germline gives CDR1 SQVTM, CDR2 ANQGSEA. The CDR3 runs 12 residues. In DNA form, the CDR3 reads TGCAGCGTTGCGCAGGGGGCGAACGAGCAGTACTTC. Translation: CSVAQGANEQYF.

The V gene is TRBV7-8, the J gene TRBJ2-7; D might be TRBD2 (5 bases). Germline CDR1 and CDR2: SGHVS and FQNEAQ. This CDR3 region has 16 residues. V lost 3 bases, J lost 2 bases, and 17 bases lay in between. CDR3 coding DNA: TGTGCCAGCAGCTTCCCCGGCGGGCCTTCACCCTACGAGCAGTACTTC. Its protein is CASSFPGGPSPYEQYF.

This chain connects TRBV19 to TRBJ2-2; maybe TRBD1 (6 bases). Germline V gene data show CDR1 as LNHDA and CDR2 as SQIVND (reference sequence). This CDR3 is 15 amino acids long. Trimming removed 3 bases from V and 1 base from J, with 9 bases in between. CDR3 protein: CASSIGTLNTGELFF. The CDR3 DNA sequence: TGTGCCAGTAGTATTGGGACATTGAACACCGGGGAGCTGTTTTTT.

The J gene is TRBJ2-3, the V gene TRBV4-1, with TRBD2 as a possible D gene (5 bases). V was shortened by 8 bases and J by 2 bases, with 14 bases between the two germline ends. This CDR3 region has 14 residues. Germline V gene sequence: CDR1 MGHRA, CDR2 YSYEKL. In DNA form, the CDR3 reads TGCGCCAGCGCCAACACGGGATTCACAGATACGCAGTATTTT. Protein: CASANTGFTDTQYF.

V is TRBV12-2 and J is TRBJ2-1; TRBD2, the table's D call, was not compared with the DNA. TRBV12-2 is reported as a pseudogene. The CDR3 spans 16 residues. The CDR3 is CASRLGGESSYNEQFF. The CDR3 DNA is TGTGCAAGTCGCTTAGGGGGGGAGAGCTCCTACAATGAGCAGTTCTTC.

The chain is built from TRBV12-5 and TRBJ2-1; D perhaps matches TRBD1 (6 bases). Germline loops: CDR1 LGHNT, CDR2 FRNRAP. This CDR3 has 14 amino acids. V was pared by 1 base and J by 8 bases, with 12 bases between. CDR3 protein: CASGLGQGLDEQFF. The CDR3 coding sequence is TGTGCTAGTGGTTTGGGGCAGGGGCTCGATGAGCAGTTCTTC.

This chain joins TRBV30 and TRBJ2-5; 9 positions agree with TRBD1. This CDR3 region has 18 residues. V lost 0 bases and J lost 7; bases outside the gene matches: 18. CDR1 is GTSNPN, CDR2 SVGIG, per germline (reference sequence). CDR3 residues: CAWSVIIRGTGPGLTQYF. CDR3 DNA sequence: TGTGCCTGGAGTGTTATAATTCGAGGGACAGGGCCTGGGTTGACCCAGTACTTC. The full variable domain, its missing parts supplied by reference TRBV30 and TRBJ2-5, is SQTIHQWPATLVQPVGSPLSLECTVEGTSNPNLYWYRQAAGRGLQLLFYSVGIGQISSEVPQNLSASRPQDRQFILSSKKLLLSDSGFYLCAWSVIIRGTGPGLTQYFGPGTRLLVL.

CDR3: CASRLGLAGMDEQFF. Here the CDR3 DNA reads TGCGCCAGCAGACTGGGACTAGCGGGAATGGATGAGCAGTTCTTC. The chain recombines TRBV5-1 with TRBJ2-1, with 13 bases identical to TRBD2. The trim removed 5 bases at V and 8 bases at J, leaving 7 bases unmatched. Per germline, CDR1 SGHRS and CDR2 YFSETQ. This CDR3 has 15 residues.

V and J are TRBV15 and TRBJ1-4, with D uncertain. Germline values: CDR1 LNHNV, CDR2 YYDKDF (reference sequence). The germline V and J ends were trimmed by 0 bases and 7 bases, with 9 bases remaining between them. The CDR3 extends over 14 amino acids. The CDR3 protein is CATSREARGEKLFF. The CDR3 region has the DNA TGTGCCACCAGCAGAGAGGCGCGGGGTGAAAAACTGTTTTTT.

The chain uses TRBV6-1 and TRBJ1-6; D gene unclear. This CDR3 has 14 residues. V shed 9 bases and J shed 4 bases, with 13 bases lying between them. Germline V gives CDR1 MNHNS, CDR2 SASEGT. The chain's CDR3 is CASNDPSYNSPLHF. The CDR3 bases are TGTGCCAGTAACGATCCGAGTTATAATTCACCCCTCCACTTT.

The chain employs TRBV11-2 and TRBJ1-6, with 7 positions matching TRBD1. CDR1 is SGHAT and CDR2 is FQNNGV in the germline V gene. The CDR3 consists of 14 residues. After removal of 8 bases from V and 2 bases from J, the junction contained 3 bases not matched to a gene. The CDR3 DNA sequence: TGTGCCAGCCAGGGGGGAACCTATAATTCACCCCTCCACTTT. Protein product: CASQGGTYNSPLHF.

The V call is TRBV7-2, the J call TRBJ2-3; D gene uncertain. CDR1 is SGHTA and CDR2 is FQGNSA in the germline V gene. The CDR3 totals 14 residues. V lost 2 bases to trimming and J lost 6 bases, with 12 bases between them. The CDR3, as DNA: TGTGCCAGCAGCTTAAATTCCCCCCCGGATACGCAGTATTTT. Translated, it gives CASSLNSPPDTQYF.

The chain uses TRBV7-2 and TRBJ2-5; 10 nucleotides align to TRBD2. The CDR3 sequence is 16 residues long. Germline lookup yields CDR1 SGHTA and CDR2 FQGNSA. With V trimmed by 1 base and J by 5 bases, 7 bases remained unmatched. In DNA, the CDR3 is TGTGCCAGCAGCTTAGTCTTCCTAGCGGGAGAGGAGACCCAGTACTTC. This gives the protein CASSLVFLAGEETQYF.

The V gene is TRBV14, the J gene TRBJ2-6; D may be TRBD1 (7 bases). The germline CDR1 and CDR2 sequences are SGHDN and FVKESK. The length of the CDR3 is 15 residues. With 4 bases removed from V and 2 bases from J, the gap between germline ends came to 9 bases. This CDR3 is CASSPGGTGANVLTF. Written as DNA, the CDR3 is TGTGCCAGCAGCCCAGGGGGGACTGGGGCCAACGTCCTGACTTTC. The full variable domain, rest sourced from reference TRBV14 and TRBJ2-6, is EAGVTQFPSHSVIEKGQTVTLRCDPISGHDNLYWYRRVMGKEIKFLLHFVKESKQDESGMPNNRFLAERTGGTYSTLKVQPAELEDSGVYFCASSPGGTGANVLTFGAGSRLTVL.

The rearrangement uses TRBV2 and TRBJ2-7; a possible D gene is TRBD2 (5 bases). CDR1 is SNHLY, CDR2 FYNNEI, per germline. CDR3 length: 12 amino acids. V lost 3 bases and J 7 bases, leaving 10 bases between the germline ends. In DNA, the CDR3 is TGTGCCAGCAGTGACTCCCCGGGAGAGCAGTACTTC. Protein product: CASSDSPGEQYF. Complete variable domain (other parts from reference TRBV2 and TRBJ2-7): EPEVTQTPSHQVTQMGQEVILRCVPISNHLYFYWYRQILGQKVEFLVSFYNNEISEKSEIFDDQFSVERPDGSNFTLKIRSTKLEDSAMYFCASSDSPGEQYFGPGTRLTVT.